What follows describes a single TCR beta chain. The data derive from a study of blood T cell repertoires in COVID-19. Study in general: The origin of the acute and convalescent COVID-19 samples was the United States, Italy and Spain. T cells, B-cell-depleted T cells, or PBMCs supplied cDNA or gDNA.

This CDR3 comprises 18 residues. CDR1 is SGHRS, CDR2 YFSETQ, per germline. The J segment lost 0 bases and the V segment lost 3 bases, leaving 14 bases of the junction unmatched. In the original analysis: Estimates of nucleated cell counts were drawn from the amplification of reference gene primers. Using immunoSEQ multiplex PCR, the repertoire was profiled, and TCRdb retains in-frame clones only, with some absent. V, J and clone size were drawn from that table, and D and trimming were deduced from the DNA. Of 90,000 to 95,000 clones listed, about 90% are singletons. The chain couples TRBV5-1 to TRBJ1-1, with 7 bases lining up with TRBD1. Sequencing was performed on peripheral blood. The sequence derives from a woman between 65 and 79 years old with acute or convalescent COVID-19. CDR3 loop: CASSWNLRDSIMNTEAFF. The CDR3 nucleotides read TGCGCCAGCAGCTGGAACCTCCGGGACAGTATTATGAACACTGAAGCTTTCTTT.